The entry below gives a single T cell receptor (beta chain) sequence along with its context. What it recognizes is unknown. The CDR3 runs 18 residues. Trimming took 0 bases from V and 4 from J, leaving 19 bases between them. Germline CDR1 reads MGHRA; CDR2 reads YSYEKL. These data belong to a study of cytomegalovirus exposure and HLA in healthy donors. General study points: Most of the TCR beta V segments (in an earlier analysis) were productive either about 87% or about 30% of the time.

With 60 Vbeta and 13 Jbeta primers, the PCR was carried out. Only in-frame clones appear in the TCRdb table, and some are missing; sequencing was by immunoSEQ multiplex PCR. The sample contains about 150,000 clones, 78% of which appear only once. The source of this sequence is a woman aged 45-65 years in good health and CMV-seropositive. This rearrangement joins TRBV4-1 to TRBJ2-1, with D maybe TRBD1 (6 bases). Specimen: PBMCs. For the CDR3, the DNA is TGCGCCAGCAGCCAAGAAGGGACACCCGGATGGGGTTACAATGAGCAGTTCTTC. It specifies CASSQEGTPGWGYNEQFF.